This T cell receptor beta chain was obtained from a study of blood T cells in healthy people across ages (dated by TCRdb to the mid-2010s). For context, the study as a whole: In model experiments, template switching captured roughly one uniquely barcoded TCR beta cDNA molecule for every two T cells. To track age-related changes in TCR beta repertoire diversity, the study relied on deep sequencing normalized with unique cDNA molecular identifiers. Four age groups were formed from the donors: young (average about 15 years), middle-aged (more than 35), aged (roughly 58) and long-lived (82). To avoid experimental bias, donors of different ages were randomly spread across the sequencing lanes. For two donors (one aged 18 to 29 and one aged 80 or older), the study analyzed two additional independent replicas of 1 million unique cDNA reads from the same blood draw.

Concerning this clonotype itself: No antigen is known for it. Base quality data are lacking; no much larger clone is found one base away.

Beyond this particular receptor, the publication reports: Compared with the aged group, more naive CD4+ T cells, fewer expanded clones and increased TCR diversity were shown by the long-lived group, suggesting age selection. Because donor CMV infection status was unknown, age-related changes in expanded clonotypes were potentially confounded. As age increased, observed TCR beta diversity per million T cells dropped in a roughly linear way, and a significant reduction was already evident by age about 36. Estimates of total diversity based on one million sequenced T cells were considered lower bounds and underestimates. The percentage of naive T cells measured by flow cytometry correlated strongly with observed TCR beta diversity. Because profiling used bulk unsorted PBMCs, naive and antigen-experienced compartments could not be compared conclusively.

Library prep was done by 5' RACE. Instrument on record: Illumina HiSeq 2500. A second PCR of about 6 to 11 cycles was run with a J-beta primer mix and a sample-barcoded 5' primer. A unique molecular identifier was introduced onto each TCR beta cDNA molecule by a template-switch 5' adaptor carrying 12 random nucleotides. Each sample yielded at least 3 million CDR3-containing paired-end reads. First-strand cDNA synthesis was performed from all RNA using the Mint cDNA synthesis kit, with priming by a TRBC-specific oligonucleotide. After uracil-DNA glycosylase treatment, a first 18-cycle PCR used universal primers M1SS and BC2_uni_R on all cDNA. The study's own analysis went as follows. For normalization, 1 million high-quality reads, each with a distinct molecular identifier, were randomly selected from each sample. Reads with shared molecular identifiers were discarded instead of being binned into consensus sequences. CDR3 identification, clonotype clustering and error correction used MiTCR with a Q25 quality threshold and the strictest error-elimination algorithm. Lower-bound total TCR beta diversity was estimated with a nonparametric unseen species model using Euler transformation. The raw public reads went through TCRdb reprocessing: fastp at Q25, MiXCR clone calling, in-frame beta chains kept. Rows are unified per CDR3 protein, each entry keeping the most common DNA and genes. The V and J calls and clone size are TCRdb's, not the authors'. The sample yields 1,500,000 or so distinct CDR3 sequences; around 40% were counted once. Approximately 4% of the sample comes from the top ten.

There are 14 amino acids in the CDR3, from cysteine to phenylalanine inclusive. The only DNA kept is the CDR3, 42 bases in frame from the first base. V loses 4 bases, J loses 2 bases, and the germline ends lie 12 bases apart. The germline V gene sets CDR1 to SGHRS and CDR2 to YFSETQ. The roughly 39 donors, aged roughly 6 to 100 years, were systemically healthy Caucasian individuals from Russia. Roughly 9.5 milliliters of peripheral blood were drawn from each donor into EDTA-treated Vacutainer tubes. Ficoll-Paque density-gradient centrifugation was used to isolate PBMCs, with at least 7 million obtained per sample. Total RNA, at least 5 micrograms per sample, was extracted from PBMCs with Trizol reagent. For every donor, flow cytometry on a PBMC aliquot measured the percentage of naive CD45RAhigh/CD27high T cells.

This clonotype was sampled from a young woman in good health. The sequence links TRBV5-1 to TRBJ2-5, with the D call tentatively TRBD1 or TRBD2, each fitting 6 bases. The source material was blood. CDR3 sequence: CASSAGQQQETQYF. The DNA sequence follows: TGCGCCAGCAGCGCGGGACAACAGCAAGAGACCCAGTACTTC.